Here is one T cell receptor (beta chain) with its context. The antigen remains unidentified. The sample comes from a study of cytomegalovirus exposure and HLA in healthy donors. Broader study findings: With further analysis later on, most CMV-associated TCR beta chains appeared HLA-restricted. Productive rates of about 87% or about 30% were seen for most TCR beta V segments in an earlier analysis.

Primers for the PCR totalled 60 Vbeta and 13 Jbeta. Only in-frame clones appear in the TCRdb table, and some are missing; sequencing was by immunoSEQ multiplex PCR. In total, the table holds around 140,000 clones. Unrecorded immune exposures were likely, despite nominal health at sampling. This CDR3 region has 17 residues. Germline-derived CDR1 and CDR2 are SGDLS and YYNGEE. V trimming: 3 bases; J trimming: 4 bases; junction bases outside the gene matches: 10. The chain is built from TRBV9 and TRBJ2-3; 11 bases match TRBD2. The specimen was PBMCs. The origin of this receptor is a male donor in good health and CMV-seronegative. This CDR3 is CASSAAALAGGPDTQYF. Here the CDR3 DNA reads TGTGCCAGCAGCGCAGCGGCCCTAGCGGGAGGCCCAGATACGCAGTATTTT.